This entry lists 10 T cell receptor beta chains sequenced from one sample in a study of beta chain features in type 1 diabetes. Reverse transcription of all isolated RNA meant that expressed TCRB transcripts were sequenced. Profiled with immunoSEQ multiplex PCR; TCRdb holds only in-frame clones, not every one. The sample lists hundreds of thousands of clones; more than 11% were seen once. The specimen sequenced was naive CD4+ T cells from blood. Receptors were obtained from a man aged 30 to 39 in good health.

In this sample, this clone turned up a few times. The V call is TRBV9, the J call TRBJ2-1; D is uncertain. The V gene lost 6 bases and the J gene lost 2 bases, with 15 bases spanning the gap. The germline gives CDR1 SGDLS, CDR2 YYNGEE. This CDR3 has 15 amino acids. The DNA of the CDR3 is TGTGCCAGCACCTCCGACCCGAAACCCTACAATGAGCAGTTCTTC. It encodes CASTSDPKPYNEQFF.

This clone was seen at least ten times. This chain connects TRBV29-1 to TRBJ1-2; D is uncertain. CDR3 length equals 11 residues. Germline CDR1 SQVTM, CDR2 ANQGSEA. Trimming stripped 4 bases from V and 6 bases from J, with 9 bases between. CDR3 nucleotide sequence: TGCAGCGTTGCCGCGAGGAATGGCTACACCTTC. Encoded protein: CSVAARNGYTF.

A note on this clone: At one boundary the junction diverges from the germline segment, which might be a read error. This rearrangement joins TRBV7-7 to TRBJ2-2; D is unclear. CDR1 and CDR2 from the germline V gene are SSHAT and FNYEAQ (reference sequence). The CDR3 loop spans 15 amino acids. The CDR3 coding sequence is TGTGCTAGCACACCGTGGGGTCGAAAGACCGGGGAGCTGTTTTTT. It translates to CASTPWGRKTGELFF.

A few counts support this clone. The chain combines TRBV10-3 with TRBJ2-3; no clear D gene. Germline CDR1 is ENHRY and CDR2 is SYGVKD. This CDR3 is 17 amino acids long. Trimming removed 1 base at V and 0 bases at J, with 14 bases between. The CDR3 bases are TGTGCCATCAGTGAGTTGTTAGGAATCGCTAGCACAGATACGCAGTATTTT. Translated, it gives CAISELLGIASTDTQYF.

The V gene is TRBV30, the J gene TRBJ1-4; maybe TRBD1 (5 bases). Germline V gives CDR1 GTSNPN, CDR2 SVGIG (reference sequence). V lost 1 base and J lost 8, with 11 bases in between. The CDR3 length is 13 residues. The CDR3 protein is CAWSAREFEKLFF. The CDR3 DNA sequence: TGTGCCTGGAGTGCCAGGGAATTCGAAAAACTGTTTTTT.

V and J are TRBV7-2 and TRBJ2-5, with a possible D match to TRBD1 (6 bases). The CDR3 is 16 amino acids. Germline CDR1 is SGHTA and CDR2 is FQGNSA. The germline V and J ends were trimmed by 5 bases and 2 bases, with 18 bases remaining between them. The CDR3 nucleotides read TGTGCCAGCAGCGCGTTTCGGACAGACTCTCAAGAGACCCAGTACTTC. It codes for CASSAFRTDSQETQYF.

The chain carries TRBV28 and TRBJ1-2, with D uncertain. Germline V gives CDR1 MDHEN, CDR2 SYDVKM. The CDR3 is 12 residues long. Trimming removed 3 bases from V and 4 bases from J, with 6 bases in between. CDR3 DNA sequence: TGTGCCAGCAGTTTGAGGTCCTATGGCTACACCTTC. Translated, it gives CASSLRSYGYTF.

This clone has more than one count but fewer than ten. CDR3 region: CASSKDRGMRETQYF. The CDR3 nucleotides read TGTGCCAGCAGCAAAGACAGGGGCATGAGGGAGACCCAGTACTTC. The V gene is TRBV6-5, the J gene TRBJ2-5; TRBD1 matches at 8 bases. The CDR3 length is 15 residues. V was clipped by 6 bases and J by 5 bases; unmatched bases: 11. Germline assignment: CDR1 MNHEY and CDR2 SVGAGI.

This clone has a handful of counts. This chain joins TRBV9 and TRBJ2-5; a weak D match, TRBD2 (6 bases). Trimming left V 0 bases short and J 5 bases short, with 20 bases between. This CDR3 contains 17 residues. The V gene's germline CDR1 is SGDLS and CDR2 YYNGEE. The CDR3: CASSVAPATSRRETQYF. In DNA form, the CDR3 reads TGTGCCAGCAGCGTAGCACCCGCAACTAGCAGGCGGGAGACCCAGTACTTC.

V gene TRBV6-4 combines with J gene TRBJ1-1; weak D call: TRBD1 (5 bases). Germline V gives CDR1 MRHNA, CDR2 SNTAGT. The CDR3 runs to 14 residues. Trimming removed 4 bases at V and 3 bases at J, with 12 bases between. The CDR3 spells CASSAVGGDTEAFF. In DNA, the CDR3 is TGTGCCAGCAGTGCCGTCGGGGGTGACACTGAAGCTTTCTTT.